Below, 25 T cell receptor beta chains from the same sample are listed, as sequenced in a study of identical twins. One entry per CDR3 protein, called by TCRdb with MiXCR from the 5' RACE reads. The table records 1.5 million to 2 million distinct CDR3 sequences, around 29% of them present only once. Sequenced material: cord blood. Receptor source: a newborn girl in good health.

This clonotype was detected only a few times. V is TRBV3-1 and J is TRBJ2-5; weak D call: TRBD2 (6 bases). Trimming cost V 3 bases and J 5 bases, with 7 bases left between them. Germline CDR1 is LGHDT and CDR2 is YNNKEL (reference sequence). The CDR3 has 12 residues. The CDR3 sequence: CASSQTRETQYF. CDR3 bases: TGTGCCAGCAGCCAGACTAGGGAGACCCAGTACTTC.

The chain combines TRBV5-6 with TRBJ2-7; 8 bases are shared with TRBD2. This CDR3 region has 16 residues. Germline V CDR1 and CDR2: SGHDT, YYEEEE. The junction had 12 bases not matched to a gene; V was cut back by 0 bases and J by 7 bases. CDR3 loop: CASSLESGGHYNEQYF. The CDR3 region has the DNA TGTGCCAGCAGCTTGGAAAGCGGGGGCCACTACAATGAGCAGTACTTC.

This clonotype appeared a few times. The chain carries TRBV29-1 and TRBJ1-2, with D unclear. The CDR3 length is 14 residues. Germline CDR1 SQVTM, CDR2 ANQGSEA. V lost 7 bases, J lost 5 bases, and 20 bases lay in between. DNA for the CDR3: TGCAGCGCCTTACATTTCGGAATTGGATATGGCTACACCTTC. This gives the protein CSALHFGIGYGYTF.

The chain recombines TRBV7-9 with TRBJ1-1, with TRBD1 identical over 7 bases. This CDR3 region has 15 residues. Germline loops: CDR1 SEHNR, CDR2 FQNEAQ (reference sequence). Losses at the gene ends were 4 bases for V and 1 base for J; bases not matched to a gene: 6. The CDR3 nucleotides read TGTGCCAGCAGCTCCCCGACAGGGCCGAACACTGAAGCTTTCTTT. Encoded protein: CASSSPTGPNTEAFF.

This clonotype was counted a few times. This chain joins TRBV10-3 and TRBJ1-2, with 7 bases aligning to TRBD1. Germline CDR1 reads ENHRY; CDR2 reads SYGVKD. The V gene end was trimmed by 6 bases and the J gene end by 1 base; junction bases not matched to a gene: 20. This CDR3 is 19 amino acids long. CDR3 in amino acids: CAIRPQKYPTGTVNYGYTF. The CDR3 bases are TGTGCCATCAGACCACAGAAATACCCTACCGGGACAGTTAACTATGGCTACACCTTC.

CDR3 protein: CASSVSETSGRRTQYF. The CDR3 nucleotides are TGTGCCAGCAGCGTTTCCGAGACTAGCGGGAGGAGGACGCAGTATTTT. V is TRBV7-2 and J is TRBJ2-3; TRBD2 aligns across 13 bases. V shed 5 bases and J 9 bases; nucleotides not matched to a gene: 11. This CDR3 comprises 16 residues. The germline gives CDR1 SGHTA, CDR2 FQGNSA.

The chain employs TRBV5-1 and TRBJ2-1; D not certain. The germline V gene has CDR1 SGHRS and CDR2 YFSETQ. The CDR3 length is 17 residues. Trimming left V 4 bases short and J 5 bases short, with 22 bases between. CDR3 in DNA: TGCGCCAGCAGCCAAGCCCGGACCACCCAAGAACACAATGAGCAGTTCTTC. It yields the protein CASSQARTTQEHNEQFF.

V is TRBV13 and J is TRBJ1-6; TRBD1 is a possible D gene (5 bases). This CDR3 contains 16 residues. Germline loops: CDR1 PRHDT, CDR2 FYEKMQ (reference sequence). V lost 5 bases, J lost 7 bases, and 18 bases lay in between. DNA for the CDR3: TGTGCCAGCAGCCACGGGACTGCCCGTGACAATTCACCCCTCCACTTT. Translated: CASSHGTARDNSPLHF.

A few counts support this clonotype. V and J are TRBV9 and TRBJ2-1, with 8 bases lining up with TRBD1. With V trimmed by 4 bases and J by 8 bases, 11 bases remained unmatched. There are 15 residues in the CDR3. From germline, CDR1 is SGDLS and CDR2 YYNGEE. As DNA, the CDR3 is TGTGCCAGCAGCTTGACAGGGGCCCATGGCGATGAGCAGTTCTTC. Residues: CASSLTGAHGDEQFF.

This chain uses TRBV29-1 with TRBJ1-1; 7 nucleotides match TRBD1. The CDR3 runs 10 residues. V lost 8 bases and J lost 6; bases outside the gene matches: 3. Germline-derived CDR1 and CDR2 are SQVTM and ANQGSEA. In DNA, the CDR3 is TGCAGCACAGGGGATGCTGAAGCTTTCTTT. Its protein product is CSTGDAEAFF.

This clonotype occurred a few times. V usage is TRBV2 and J usage is TRBJ1-1; no definite D call. CDR3 length equals 14 residues. V lost 6 bases, J lost 5 bases, and 16 bases lay in between. Per germline, CDR1 SNHLY and CDR2 FYNNEI. The CDR3 DNA reads as TGTGCCAGCAGCCCGGCGGGAGGGTCGACTGAAGCTTTCTTT. Its protein is CASSPAGGSTEAFF.

This rearrangement joins TRBV12-3 or TRBV12-4 to TRBJ2-1; 14 bases map to TRBD2. The CDR3 has 21 amino acids. J gave up 1 base and V 2 bases, and 13 bases lay outside the gene matches. CDR3 nucleotides: TGTGCCAGCAGTTTACCGATCCCGGGACTAGCGGGAGTTCGGTCCTACAATGAGCAGTTCTTC. This translates into CASSLPIPGLAGVRSYNEQFF.

The rearrangement uses TRBV20-1 and TRBJ1-1; 7 bases align to TRBD1. The CDR3 sequence is 13 residues long. The ends lost 6 bases at V and 1 base at J; junction bases unmatched: 5. Germline CDR1 reads DFQATT; CDR2 reads SNEGSKA (reference sequence). The chain's CDR3 is CSALGQPNTEAFF. The CDR3 DNA follows: TGCAGTGCACTGGGACAGCCGAACACTGAAGCTTTCTTT.

This clonotype showed up just a few times. The rearrangement joins TRBV27 to TRBJ2-1, with TRBD2 matching 10 bases. Germline V CDR1 and CDR2: MNHEY, SMNVEV (reference sequence). V shed 3 bases, J shed 0 bases, and the junction held 8 bases outside the gene matches. The CDR3 extends over 18 amino acids. The DNA for the CDR3 is TGTGCCAGCAGTTTGTATCCTAGCGGGGGTCGCTCCTACAATGAGCAGTTCTTC. It codes for CASSLYPSGGRSYNEQFF.

V and J are TRBV28 and TRBJ1-5; D is possibly TRBD1 (5 bases). The V end was cut by 6 bases, the J end by 5 bases, with 20 bases between. Germline CDR1 is MDHEN and CDR2 is SYDVKM. The CDR3 totals 16 residues. CDR3: CASRPSTGDLHQPQHF. CDR3 nucleotide sequence: TGTGCCAGCAGACCGTCTACCGGGGACCTACATCAGCCCCAGCATTTT.

This clonotype came up once. Mismatch with germline at one junction end may stem from a read error. This rearrangement joins TRBV5-6 to TRBJ1-1; the D is unclear. CDR3 length equals 15 residues. Germline V gene sequence: CDR1 SGHDT, CDR2 YYEEEE. The chain's CDR3 is CDSSLKVRLVTEAFF. The DNA for the CDR3 is TGTGACAGCAGCTTGAAAGTACGGTTGGTCACTGAAGCTTTCTTT. Supplemented by reference TRBV5-6 and TRBJ1-1, the full variable domain reads DAGVTQSPTHLIKTRGQQVTLRCSPKSGHDTVSWYQQALGQGPQFIFQYYEEEERQRGNFPDRFSGHQFPNYSSELNVNALLLGDSALYLCDSSLKVRLVTEAFFGQGTRLTVV.

This clonotype was seen only once. The CDR3 is CSARIGVSRDTQYF. In DNA, the CDR3 is TGCAGTGCTAGAATAGGAGTCTCGCGAGATACGCAGTATTTT. The V gene is TRBV20-1, the J gene TRBJ2-3; D is unresolved. CDR1 is DFQATT and CDR2 is SNEGSKA in the germline V gene (reference sequence). V lost 2 bases to trimming and J lost 5 bases, with 14 bases between them. This CDR3 spans 14 amino acids.

This clonotype has only a few counts. This chain connects TRBV28 to TRBJ2-7; D remains ambiguous. V lost 2 bases, J lost 2 bases, and 13 bases lay in between. The length of the CDR3 is 15 residues. Per the germline V gene, CDR1 is MDHEN and CDR2 is SYDVKM. In nucleotides, the CDR3 is TGTGCCAGCAGTTTACGCGACTTGTTTCCCTACGAGCAGTACTTC. Its protein product is CASSLRDLFPYEQYF.

Only a few counts were recorded for this clonotype. The V gene is TRBV6-2 or TRBV6-3, the J gene TRBJ2-1, with 8 nucleotides matching TRBD1. This CDR3 spans 13 amino acids. V shed 4 bases, J shed 5 bases, and the junction held 1 base outside the gene matches. CDR1 and CDR2 from the germline V gene are MNHEY and SVGEGT. The CDR3: CASSWDRNNEQFF. In DNA form, the CDR3 reads TGTGCCAGCAGTTGGGACAGGAACAATGAGCAGTTCTTC.

The chain couples TRBV9 to TRBJ2-1, with TRBD2 identical over 9 bases. The CDR3 has 18 amino acids. The germline gives CDR1 SGDLS, CDR2 YYNGEE. With V trimmed by 2 bases and J by 0 bases, 9 bases remained unmatched. CDR3 DNA sequence: TGTGCCAGCAGCGTTTTCGGCGGGGGGGCCAGCTCCTACAATGAGCAGTTCTTC. This encodes CASSVFGGGASSYNEQFF.

A word on this clonotype: A clone one base away is much larger, so this may be a read error. This rearrangement joins TRBV29-1 to TRBJ1-1, with no clear D. Deletions cut 4 bases from V and 0 bases from J, with 9 bases between. The CDR3 consists of 13 residues. The V gene's germline CDR1 is SQVTM and CDR2 ANQGSEA. The CDR3 sequence: CSVGGTVNTEAFF. Here the CDR3 DNA reads TGCAGCGTTGGAGGAACCGTGAACACTGAAGCTTTCTTT.

This clonotype has more than one count but fewer than ten. This chain links TRBV20-1 with TRBJ1-1, with 8 bases matching TRBD1. Germline CDR1 reads DFQATT; CDR2 reads SNEGSKA (reference sequence). This CDR3 has 15 amino acids. Trimming removed 1 base from V and 2 bases from J; junction bases left unmatched: 6. In DNA, the CDR3 is TGCAGTGCTAGAGTAAACAGGGGGGGAAACACTGAAGCTTTCTTT. The encoded protein is CSARVNRGGNTEAFF.

The rearrangement joins TRBV12-3 or TRBV12-4 to TRBJ2-7, with 8 bases fitting TRBD1. CDR3 size: 16 residues. The junction had 9 bases not matched to a gene; V was cut back by 5 bases and J by 0 bases. The CDR3 nucleotides are TGTGCCAGCAGTCGAAGGGACAGGCCCACCTCCTACGAGCAGTACTTC. It specifies CASSRRDRPTSYEQYF.

The V and J genes are TRBV20-1 and TRBJ1-5, with D perhaps TRBD1 (6 bases). Germline lookup yields CDR1 DFQATT and CDR2 SNEGSKA (reference sequence). The CDR3 contains 18 residues. V lost 5 bases, J lost 1 base, and 24 bases lay in between. CDR3 sequence (DNA): TGCAGTGCTTCAAAAGGGGGACCCCGATGGAAAAGCAATCAGCCCCAGCATTTT. Translation gives CSASKGGPRWKSNQPQHF.

The chain's CDR3 is CASSTSGVSYNEQYF. Here the CDR3 DNA reads TGTGCCAGCAGTACTAGCGGGGTCTCCTACAATGAGCAGTACTTC. The chain has TRBV12-3 or TRBV12-4 and TRBJ2-1, with TRBD2 identical over 10 bases. The J call may be wrong; the DNA end is better matched by TRBJ2-7. CDR3 size: 15 residues.